This paragraph covers one TCR beta chain sequence. As yet, its antigen is unknown. The study gave focal radiation plus ipilimumab CTLA-4 blockade to patients with chemo-refractory metastatic non-small-cell lung cancer. The entry originates in a study of radiotherapy plus CTLA-4 blockade in lung cancer. The repertoire was sequenced with immunoSEQ multiplex PCR; TCRdb's copy has only in-frame clones and lacks some. The sample yields around 65,000 clones, 77% seen once. The CDR3 extends over 15 amino acids. Trimming took off 5 bases at V and 3 bases at J, with 15 bases between the two ends. Germline CDR1 and CDR2: SGHTA and FQGNSA. The study's findings and limits: Blood TCR clones of tumor origin expanded after radiotherapy plus ipilimumab.

The V and J genes are TRBV7-2 and TRBJ2-3, with D hard to call. This material consisted of peripheral blood, taken from a patient treated with radiotherapy plus ipilimumab. The source of this sequence is a human donor with non-small cell lung cancer who had a complete response to radiotherapy plus ipilimumab. In DNA, the CDR3 is TGTGCCAGCAGCCCCTCCGCGGCGAGAACAGATACGCAGTATTTT. Its protein product is CASSPSAARTDTQYF. Variable domain in full (rest from reference TRBV7-2 and TRBJ2-3): GAGVSQSPSNKVTEKGKDVELRCDPISGHTALYWYRQSLGQGLEFLIYFQGNSAPDKSGLPSDRFSAERTGGSVSTLTIQRTQQEDSAVYLCASSPSAARTDTQYFGPGTRLTVL.